Listed here are 11 T cell receptor beta chains from one sample, sequenced in a study of OX40 agonist ivuxolimab in advanced cancers. Sequencing was performed with immunoSEQ multiplex PCR; in TCRdb, only in-frame clones are kept and a portion is missing. This sample yields 37,000 or so clones, of which about 80% are seen a single time; 1.8% belongs to the top ten. Sequences were derived from CD4+ or CD8+ T cells sorted from blood, sampled in a trial of the OX40 agonist ivuxolimab. The receptors originated from an adult with an advanced solid tumor such as melanoma, head and neck, liver or kidney cancer.

About this clone itself: The identical CDR3 is also encoded by other nucleotide sequences in the sample. DNA of the CDR3: TGTGCCAGCAGTGAAGCGCAGGGGATCACAGATACGCAGTATTTT. Translating it yields CASSEAQGITDTQYF. The chain couples TRBV2 to TRBJ2-3, with a possible D match to TRBD1 (6 bases). CDR1 is SNHLY and CDR2 is FYNNEI in the germline V gene. Trimming left V 0 bases short and J 2 bases short, with 9 bases between. The CDR3 has 15 residues.

V and J are TRBV5-5 and TRBJ2-7, with 12 bases identical to TRBD2. The CDR3 totals 15 residues. Trimming took 7 bases from V and 4 from J; bases not matched to a gene: 9. From germline, CDR1 is SGHKS and CDR2 YYEKEE (reference sequence). The CDR3 bases are TGTGCCAGCTCCTGGACTAGCGGGGCTCTTTACGAGCAGTACTTC. Translated, it gives CASSWTSGALYEQYF.

V and J are TRBV6-5 and TRBJ1-6; weak D call: TRBD1 (5 bases). Germline-derived CDR1 and CDR2 are MNHEY and SVGAGI. Trimming pared 5 bases from V and 8 bases from J, leaving 7 bases between. This CDR3 region has 12 residues. This chain's CDR3 is CASSQGYSPLHF. CDR3 sequence (DNA): TGTGCCAGCAGTCAGGGCTATTCACCCCTCCACTTT.

Here the CDR3 reads CASSLRGSFTPQHF. CDR3 DNA: TGTGCCAGCAGCCTCAGGGGTTCATTTACGCCCCAGCATTTT. The J gene is TRBJ1-5, the V gene TRBV7-2; TRBD1 might be the D (6 bases). The CDR3 has 14 residues. V was trimmed by 5 bases and J by 9 bases, leaving 17 bases between them. Germline-derived CDR1 and CDR2 are SGHTA and FQGNSA.

Turning to this clone: A junction boundary mismatches the germline segment, possibly from a read error. The chain links TRBV18 to TRBJ2-6; 7 bases are a match to TRBD1. The CDR3 totals 15 residues. The germline V gene encodes CDR1 KGHSH and CDR2 LQKENI. CDR3 nucleotide sequence: TGTGCCAGCTCGCCACAGGGGTCTGGGGCCAACGTCCTGACTTTC. As protein: CASSPQGSGANVLTF.

V and J are TRBV30 and TRBJ1-3; tentative D call: TRBD1 (6 bases). CDR1 is GTSNPN, CDR2 SVGIG, per germline (reference sequence). The V gene lost 3 bases and the J gene lost 8 bases, with 11 bases spanning the gap. The CDR3 has 12 residues. In DNA, the CDR3 is TGTGCCTGGAGCTTGGGGGCCGACACCATATATTTT. This translates into CAWSLGADTIYF.

Judged by abundance, this clone is medium-sized. The CDR3 spells CASSPEGAAGYSGYTF. The CDR3 coding sequence is TGTGCCAGCAGCCCTGAGGGGGCGGCAGGGTATTCTGGCTACACCTTC. The chain couples TRBV7-2 to TRBJ1-2; 7 nucleotides agree with TRBD1. Trimming removed 5 bases from V and 7 bases from J; junction bases left unmatched: 16. Per germline, CDR1 SGHTA and CDR2 FQGNSA. The length of the CDR3 is 16 residues.

V and J are TRBV7-2 and TRBJ1-6, with no clear D. The CDR3 spans 16 residues. CDR1 is SGHTA and CDR2 is FQGNSA in the germline V gene. V dropped 4 bases and J dropped 0 bases, with 10 bases sitting between them. The CDR3 nucleotides are TGTGCCAGCAGCTATCAGACCTCCTCCTATAATTCACCCCTCCACTTT. It is translated as CASSYQTSSYNSPLHF.

The chain has TRBV2 and TRBJ2-7; 14 nucleotides agree with TRBD2. The ends lost 6 bases at V and 2 bases at J; junction bases unmatched: 3. In germline, CDR1 is SNHLY, CDR2 FYNNEI. This CDR3 is built from 15 residues. The CDR3 loop is CASRKGLAGAYEQYF. CDR3 nucleotide sequence: TGTGCCAGCAGAAAGGGACTAGCGGGGGCCTACGAGCAGTACTTC.

This clone was counted between two and nine times. The V gene is TRBV14, the J gene TRBJ1-2; D gene unclear. The ends were cut back, 4 bases at V and 8 bases at J, with 20 bases in the middle. Germline CDR1 is SGHDN and CDR2 is FVKESK. The CDR3 covers 15 residues. The CDR3 nucleotides read TGTGCCAGCAGCCGTACCCGGACTGGGATCGGAGGCTACACCTTC. As protein: CASSRTRTGIGGYTF.

This clone was detected a few times. The chain has TRBV5-1 and TRBJ2-5; D is ambiguous. CDR1 is SGHRS and CDR2 is YFSETQ in the germline V gene. V dropped 3 bases and J dropped 5 bases, with 14 bases sitting between them. The CDR3 is 14 amino acids. The CDR3 is CASSSGPRPETQYF. CDR3 sequence (DNA): TGCGCCAGCAGCTCCGGGCCCCGGCCCGAGACCCAGTACTTC.